These 11 T cell receptor beta chains came from one sample sequenced in a study of T cells in localized non-small cell lung cancer. Clones were sequenced by immunoSEQ multiplex PCR, and TCRdb holds only the in-frame ones, with some missing. The sample consists of tens of thousands of clones, approximately 90% of them appearing once. The specimen comprised peripheral blood, sampled before any cancer treatment. These receptors were collected from a man aged 35 to 69 with stage I squamous cell lung carcinoma.

This clone was counted once. J is TRBJ1-1 and V is TRBV5-1, with 7 bases identical to TRBD1. The germline CDR1 and CDR2 sequences are SGHRS and YFSETQ. The CDR3 contains 13 residues. Trimming at V came to 8 bases and at J to 6 bases, leaving 10 bases not matched to a gene. CDR3 protein: CASSNTGDPEAFF. In nucleotides, the CDR3 is TGCGCCAGTTCTAACACAGGGGATCCTGAAGCTTTCTTT.

The count of this clone is one. V and J are TRBV6-6 and TRBJ2-3; 12 nucleotides match TRBD2. CDR1 is MNHNY, CDR2 SVGAGI, per germline (reference sequence). The CDR3 contains 12 residues. The junction had 2 bases not matched to a gene; V was cut back by 6 bases and J by 10 bases. The CDR3 is CASRTSGSAQYF. CDR3 nucleotide sequence: TGTGCCAGCAGGACTAGCGGGAGCGCGCAGTATTTT.

This chain uses TRBV5-1 with TRBJ2-2; TRBD1 matches at 8 bases. The ends lost 4 bases at V and 1 base at J; junction bases unmatched: 3. Germline CDR1 SGHRS, CDR2 YFSETQ. This CDR3 comprises 15 residues. Written as DNA, the CDR3 is TGCGCCAGCAGCGGCGGGACAGGGAACACCGGGGAGCTGTTTTTT. Its translation is CASSGGTGNTGELFF.

This chain joins TRBV18 and TRBJ2-6, with TRBD2 as a possible D gene (5 bases). Per the germline V gene, CDR1 is KGHSH and CDR2 is LQKENI. V lost 2 bases and J 0 bases, leaving 8 bases between the germline ends. CDR3 length: 16 residues. The CDR3 bases are TGTGCCAGCTCACCAAGGACTTCCTCTGGGGCCAACGTCCTGACTTTC. Translation gives CASSPRTSSGANVLTF.

The gene calls are TRBV5-1 and TRBJ2-5; TRBD2 matches 14 bases. In germline, CDR1 is SGHRS, CDR2 YFSETQ. This CDR3 is built from 15 residues. V was pared by 3 bases and J by 4 bases, with 2 bases of the junction left unmatched. CDR3 amino acids: CASSWGTSGRETQYF. The CDR3 DNA reads as TGCGCCAGCAGCTGGGGGACTAGCGGGAGAGAGACCCAGTACTTC.

The gene calls are TRBV30 and TRBJ1-5; TRBD1 is a possible D gene (6 bases). Germline V CDR1 and CDR2: GTSNPN, SVGIG (reference sequence). V gave up 5 bases and J gave up 4 bases, with 15 bases separating them. The CDR3 runs to 14 residues. Here the CDR3 reads CAWQAGEINQPQHF. The CDR3 nucleotides read TGTGCCTGGCAAGCAGGGGAGATTAATCAGCCCCAGCATTTT.

CDR3 in DNA: TGTGCCAGTAGTAAGACCCGCGGCGGGGAGGGAAACAATGAGCAGTTCTTC. Its protein product is CASSKTRGGEGNNEQFF. The J gene is TRBJ2-1, the V gene TRBV19; TRBD2 agrees at 7 bases. The V and J ends lost 4 bases and 5 bases, in that order; junction bases with no gene match: 14. CDR1 and CDR2 from the germline V gene are LNHDA and SQIVND (reference sequence). This CDR3 has 17 amino acids. Full variable domain (rest looked up from reference TRBV19 and TRBJ2-1): DGGITQSPKYLFRKEGQNVTLSCEQNLNHDAMYWYRQDPGQGLRLIYYSQIVNDFQKGDIAEGYSVSREKKESFPLTVTSAQKNPTAFYLCASSKTRGGEGNNEQFFGPGTRLTVL.

The chain couples TRBV7-2 to TRBJ2-5; 12 bases line up with TRBD2. Germline V gene sequence: CDR1 SGHTA, CDR2 FQGNSA. The CDR3 is 16 amino acids. J lost 2 bases, V lost 5 bases, and 6 bases had no gene match. The CDR3 reads CASSLRLAGVQETQYF. CDR3 DNA: TGTGCCAGCAGCCTTCGACTAGCGGGGGTTCAAGAGACCCAGTACTTC.

This rearrangement joins TRBV7-2 to TRBJ1-1, with D perhaps TRBD1 (5 bases). Germline V gene sequence: CDR1 SGHTA, CDR2 FQGNSA. The CDR3 totals 15 residues. The ends were cut back, 2 bases at V and 0 bases at J, with 10 bases in the middle. CDR3 loop: CASSLSGHLNTEAFF. The CDR3 coding sequence is TGTGCCAGCAGCTTAAGTGGACACCTGAACACTGAAGCTTTCTTT.

The rearrangement joins TRBV29-1 to TRBJ1-2; TRBD1 is a possible D gene (6 bases). CDR1 SQVTM and CDR2 ANQGSEA come from the germline V gene. The CDR3 covers 13 residues. Trimming removed 3 bases at V and 5 bases at J, with 13 bases between. CDR3 region: CSVEDRTVYGYTF. The CDR3 DNA is TGCAGCGTTGAGGACCGGACAGTTTATGGCTACACCTTC. Supplemented by reference TRBV29-1 and TRBJ1-2, the full variable domain reads SAVISQKPSRDICQRGTSLTIQCQVDSQVTMMFWYRQQPGQSLTLIATANQGSEATYESGFVIDKFPISRPNLTFSTLTVSNMSPEDSSIYLCSVEDRTVYGYTFGSGTRLTVV.

The J gene is TRBJ1-5, the V gene TRBV15; possible D gene TRBD1, 5 bases. CDR1 LNHNV and CDR2 YYDKDF come from the germline V gene (reference sequence). The CDR3 contains 14 residues. Trimming took off 1 base at V and 3 bases at J, with 7 bases between the two ends. CDR3 sequence: CATSRGGTNQPQHF. For the CDR3, the DNA is TGTGCCACCAGCAGAGGGGGGACCAATCAGCCCCAGCATTTT.